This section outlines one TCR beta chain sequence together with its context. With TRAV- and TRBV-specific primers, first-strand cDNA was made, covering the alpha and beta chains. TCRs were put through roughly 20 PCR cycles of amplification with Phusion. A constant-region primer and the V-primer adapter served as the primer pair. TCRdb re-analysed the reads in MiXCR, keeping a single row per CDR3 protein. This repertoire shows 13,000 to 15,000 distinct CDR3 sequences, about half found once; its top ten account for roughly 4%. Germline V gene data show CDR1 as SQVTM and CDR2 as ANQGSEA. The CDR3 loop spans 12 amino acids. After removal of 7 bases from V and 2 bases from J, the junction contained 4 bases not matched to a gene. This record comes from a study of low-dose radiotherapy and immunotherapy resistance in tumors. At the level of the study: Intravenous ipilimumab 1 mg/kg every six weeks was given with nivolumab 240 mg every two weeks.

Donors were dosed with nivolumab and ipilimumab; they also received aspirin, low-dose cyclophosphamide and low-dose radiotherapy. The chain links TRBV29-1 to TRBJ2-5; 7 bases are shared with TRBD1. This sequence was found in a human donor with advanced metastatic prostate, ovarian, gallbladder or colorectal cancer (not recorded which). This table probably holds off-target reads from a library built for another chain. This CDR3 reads CSARQGQETQYF. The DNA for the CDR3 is TGCAGCGCTCGACAGGGACAAGAGACCCAGTACTTC.